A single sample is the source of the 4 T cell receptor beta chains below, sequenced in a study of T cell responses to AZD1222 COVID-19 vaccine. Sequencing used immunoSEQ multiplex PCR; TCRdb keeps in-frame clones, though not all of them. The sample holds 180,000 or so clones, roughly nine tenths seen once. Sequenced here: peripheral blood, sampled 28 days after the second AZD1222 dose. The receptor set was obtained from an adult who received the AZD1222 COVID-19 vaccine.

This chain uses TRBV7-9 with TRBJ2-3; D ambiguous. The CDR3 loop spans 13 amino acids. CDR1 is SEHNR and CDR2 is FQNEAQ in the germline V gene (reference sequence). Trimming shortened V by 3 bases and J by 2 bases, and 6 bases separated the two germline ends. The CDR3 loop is CASSFGPTDTQYF. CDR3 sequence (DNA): TGTGCCAGCAGCTTCGGGCCCACAGATACGCAGTATTTT.

This chain's CDR3 is CASRNRLAGRMDEQFF. In nucleotides, the CDR3 is TGTGCCAGTAGGAACAGACTAGCGGGAAGGATGGATGAGCAGTTCTTC. This sequence joins TRBV19 and TRBJ2-1; 11 nucleotides agree with TRBD2. V shed 6 bases and J 8 bases; nucleotides not matched to a gene: 12. CDR3 size: 16 residues. From germline, CDR1 is LNHDA and CDR2 SQIVND (reference sequence).

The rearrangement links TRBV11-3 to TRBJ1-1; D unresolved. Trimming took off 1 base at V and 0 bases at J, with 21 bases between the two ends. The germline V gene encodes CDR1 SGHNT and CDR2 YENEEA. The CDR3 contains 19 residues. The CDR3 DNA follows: TGTGCCAGCAGCTTAGTCGCGAAGCGGGGTACCAACATGAACACTGAAGCTTTCTTT. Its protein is CASSLVAKRGTNMNTEAFF.

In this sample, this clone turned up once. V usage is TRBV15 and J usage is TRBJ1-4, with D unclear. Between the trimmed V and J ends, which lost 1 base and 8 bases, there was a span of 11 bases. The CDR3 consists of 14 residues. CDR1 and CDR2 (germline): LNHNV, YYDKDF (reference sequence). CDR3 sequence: CATSRVRTSEKLFF. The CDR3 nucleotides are TGTGCCACCAGCAGAGTCAGGACGTCAGAAAAACTGTTTTTT.